What follows are 8 T cell receptor beta chains derived from one specimen sequenced in a study of beta chain features in type 1 diabetes. Their target antigens are unknown. Every bit of the isolated RNA underwent reverse transcription, so sequencing read expressed TCRB transcripts. TCRdb's table, derived via immunoSEQ multiplex PCR, lists solely in-frame clones and lacks some. The profile shows approximately 270,000 clones, about 13% of them singletons. The study, taken as a whole, reports: Among patients with Type 1 diabetes, TCRB CDR3s were moderately but significantly shorter in every one of the four CD4+ subsets.

Sequences were obtained from naive CD4+ T cells from blood. Receptor source: a man younger than 40 with type 1 diabetes.

This clone was observed a handful of times. This chain joins TRBV28 and TRBJ2-5; 13 bases line up with TRBD2. V dropped 6 bases and J dropped 5; count of bases not matched to a gene: 12. This CDR3 is built from 17 residues. Germline V lookup: CDR1 MDHEN, CDR2 SYDVKM. CDR3: CASRTAGLAGVFETQYF. Written as DNA, the CDR3 is TGTGCCAGCAGAACCGCAGGACTAGCGGGAGTTTTCGAGACCCAGTACTTC.

The V call is TRBV6-5, the J call TRBJ1-2; unclear D gene. CDR1 MNHEY and CDR2 SVGAGI come from the germline V gene. The CDR3 sequence is 11 residues long. The germline V and J ends were trimmed by 7 bases and 8 bases, with 11 bases remaining between them. This CDR3 reads CASISPTGYTF. As DNA, the CDR3 is TGTGCCAGCATTAGCCCTACCGGCTACACCTTC.

The genes are TRBV18 and TRBJ2-1; tentative D call: TRBD2 (5 bases). Trimming shortened V by 3 bases and J by 7 bases, and 10 bases separated the two germline ends. CDR1 and CDR2 from the germline V gene are KGHSH and LQKENI. This CDR3 has 13 residues. The CDR3 nucleotides read TGTGCCAGCTCACCGGGAGTTAAGAATGAGCAGTTCTTC. This encodes CASSPGVKNEQFF.

In its sample, this clone was seen a few times. The rearrangement uses TRBV7-2 and TRBJ2-1; 7 nucleotides align to TRBD2. The CDR3 has 16 amino acids. In germline, CDR1 is SGHTA, CDR2 FQGNSA. Trimming at V came to 3 bases and at J to 5 bases, leaving 10 bases not matched to a gene. The CDR3 region has the DNA TGTGCCAGCAGCTTCACCGGGACTATGGTCGACAATGAGCAGTTCTTC. This encodes CASSFTGTMVDNEQFF. Using reference TRBV7-2 and TRBJ2-1 for the parts outside the CDR3, the full variable domain is GAGVSQSPSNKVTEKGKDVELRCDPISGHTALYWYRQSLGQGLEFLIYFQGNSAPDKSGLPSDRFSAERTGGSVSTLTIQRTQQEDSAVYLCASSFTGTMVDNEQFFGPGTRLTVL.

This clone occurred once. V gene TRBV18 combines with J gene TRBJ2-1; 8 bases are shared with TRBD2. The ends lost 2 bases at V and 5 bases at J; junction bases unmatched: 5. Germline CDR1 is KGHSH and CDR2 is LQKENI. The CDR3 has 15 residues. In DNA form, the CDR3 reads TGTGCCAGCTCACCAACCGGGACTAGTGACAATGAGCAGTTCTTC. This encodes CASSPTGTSDNEQFF.

About this clone: Different DNA sequences within this sample yield the same CDR3. The rearrangement joins TRBV4-2 to TRBJ2-1, with D maybe TRBD2 (6 bases). V lost 1 base and J lost 0, with 10 bases in between. The germline V gene has CDR1 LGHNA and CDR2 YNFKEQ. CDR3 length equals 16 residues. CDR3 sequence reads: CASSQVGGTSYNEQFF. The CDR3, as DNA: TGTGCCAGCAGCCAAGTAGGCGGGACCTCCTACAATGAGCAGTTCTTC.

The chain has TRBV14 and TRBJ1-2; D is ambiguous. Germline V gene lookup returns CDR1 SGHDN and CDR2 FVKESK. There are 12 residues in the CDR3. V lost 2 bases, J lost 4 bases, and 5 bases lay in between. The CDR3 nucleotides are TGTGCCAGCAGCCAACAGCGCTATGGCTACACCTTC. Translating gives CASSQQRYGYTF.

This clone was seen a handful of times. The rearrangement joins TRBV27 to TRBJ2-1; 9 bases are shared with TRBD2. CDR3 length equals 16 residues. From germline, CDR1 is MNHEY and CDR2 SMNVEV (reference sequence). V shed 5 bases and J 7 bases; nucleotides not matched to a gene: 12. As DNA, the CDR3 is TGTGCCAGCAGTCCTTTGGCGGGAGGGCCGTTTAATGAGCAGTTCTTC. Translated, it gives CASSPLAGGPFNEQFF.